These T cell receptor beta chains were read from a single sample in a study of blood T cells in healthy people across ages. TCRdb passed the 5' RACE reads through MiXCR, listing each CDR3 protein once. The sample holds about 730,000 distinct CDR3 sequences, roughly 44% seen once. Sequenced material: blood. The receptor source for this set is an older woman in good health. CDR3s include the opening cysteine and the closing phenylalanine or tryptophan. The D gene is left open where the match is weak. Size is omitted from some rows. Given values are once, few, many or a class for expanded clones.

CDR3,DNA,J,V,D,size
CASSLALGDRSYEQYF,TGTGCCAGCAGCTTAGCGCTGGGGGATCGGTCCTACGAGCAGTACTTC,TRBJ2-7,TRBV7-9,.,.
CASSYDVAGGPGEQYF,TGTGCCAGCAGTTACGATGTGGCGGGAGGGCCTGGTGAGCAGTACTTC,TRBJ2-5,TRBV6-5,TRBD2,.
CSAGGTNIYNEQFF,TGCAGTGCGGGCGGGACCAACATCTACAATGAGCAGTTCTTC,TRBJ2-1,TRBV20-1,.,few
CASSLATASAYNEQYF,TGTGCCAGCAGCTTAGCAACGGCGTCAGCCTACAATGAGCAGTACTTC,TRBJ2-7,TRBV7-6,.,.
CASSLLAGEGNEQFF,TGTGCCAGCAGTTTACTAGCGGGAGAAGGAAATGAGCAGTTCTTC,TRBJ2-1,TRBV28,TRBD2,.
CASNQEGGLPYEQYF,TGTGCCAGCAACCAAGAGGGGGGGCTCCCCTACGAGCAGTACTTC,TRBJ2-7,TRBV4-2,.,.
CASTTGTDQLFF,TGTGCCAGCACCACCGGAACAGACCAACTGTTTTTT,TRBJ1-4,TRBV7-9,.,.
CSAPSVSYEQYF,TGCAGTGCCCCCAGTGTTTCCTACGAGCAGTACTTC,TRBJ2-7,TRBV20-1,.,few
CAIRKDGNEQYF,TGTGCCATCAGGAAGGACGGCAACGAGCAGTACTTC,TRBJ2-7,TRBV10-3,.,.
CASRGTNARSYEQYF,TGTGCCAGCAGAGGGACAAACGCCCGCTCCTACGAGCAGTACTTC,TRBJ2-7,TRBV2,.,few
CSARDHGRGRNTEAFF,TGCAGTGCTAGAGATCATGGCAGGGGCCGGAACACTGAAGCTTTCTTT,TRBJ1-1,TRBV20-1,.,.
CASSPGRGGRLEGETQYF,TGTGCCAGCAGCCCGGGCAGGGGAGGAAGATTAGAAGGGGAGACCCAGTACTTC,TRBJ2-5,TRBV5-6,.,.
CAGSRQGLRETQYF,TGTGCCGGCAGCCGACAGGGGTTAAGGGAGACCCAGTACTTC,TRBJ2-5,TRBV12-3/TRBV12-4,TRBD1,.
CASSPRGASGETQYF,TGTGCCAGCAGCCCTAGGGGGGCCTCCGGGGAGACCCAGTACTTC,TRBJ2-5,TRBV7-2,.,many
CASRTEGARDTQYF,TGTGCCAGCAGGACCGAGGGGGCTAGAGATACGCAGTATTTT,TRBJ2-3,TRBV6-2/TRBV6-3,TRBD1,.
CSVARVGGTEAFF,TGCAGCGTTGCGAGGGTTGGGGGCACTGAAGCTTTCTTT,TRBJ1-1,TRBV29-1,.,.
CAISEEEYTEAFF,TGTGCCATCAGTGAAGAGGAGTACACTGAAGCTTTCTTT,TRBJ1-1,TRBV10-3,.,.
CASSERQGALSGGYTF,TGTGCCAGCAGTGAAAGGCAGGGGGCCTTGTCCGGGGGCTACACCTTC,TRBJ1-2,TRBV6-1,TRBD1,.
CASSPRAGGETQYF,TGTGCCAGCAGCCCAAGAGCGGGAGGAGAGACCCAGTACTTC,TRBJ2-5,TRBV11-3,TRBD2,.
CASEGDREQFF,TGTGCCAGCGAGGGGGACCGGGAGCAGTTCTTC,TRBJ2-1,TRBV5-4,.,.
CASSFPGTSGSTDTQYF,TGTGCCAGCAGCTTCCCTGGGACTAGCGGTAGCACAGATACGCAGTATTTT,TRBJ2-3,TRBV5-8,TRBD2,.
CAISSTNQPQHF,TGTGCCATCAGTTCCACAAATCAGCCCCAGCATTTT,TRBJ1-5,TRBV10-3,.,.
CASSVVSDAQETQYF,TGTGCCAGCAGCGTAGTCTCGGACGCGCAAGAGACCCAGTACTTC,TRBJ2-5,TRBV9,.,.
CASGWLMNTEAFF,TGTGCCAGCGGTTGGCTGATGAACACTGAAGCTTTCTTT,TRBJ1-1,TRBV6-2/TRBV6-3,.,.
CATSDFGLGQPENTEAFF,TGTGCCACCAGTGATTTCGGTTTGGGACAGCCGGAGAACACTGAAGCTTTCTTT,TRBJ1-1,TRBV24-1,TRBD1,.
CSAPGGVETTGNAEAFF,TGCAGTGCACCGGGGGGGGTAGAAACCACAGGGAACGCTGAAGCTTTCTTT,TRBJ1-1,TRBV20-1,.,.
CASSQVLGQGAEAFF,TGTGCCAGCAGCCAAGTTTTGGGACAAGGGGCTGAAGCTTTCTTT,TRBJ1-1,TRBV4-2,.,few
CASSTGGATSYNEQFF,TGTGCCAGCAGTACGGGCGGGGCCACCTCCTACAATGAGCAGTTCTTC,TRBJ2-1,TRBV7-6,.,.
CSARAGTSGRGDEQFF,TGCAGTGCTAGAGCTGGGACTAGCGGGAGAGGGGATGAGCAGTTCTTC,TRBJ2-1,TRBV20-1,TRBD2,few
CASSFGQGAYNEQFF,TGCGCCAGCAGCTTCGGACAGGGGGCGTACAATGAGCAGTTCTTC,TRBJ2-1,TRBV5-1,TRBD1,few
CSAGSSVPSSYEQYF,TGCAGTGCCGGAAGCTCGGTCCCTAGTAGCTACGAGCAGTACTTC,TRBJ2-7,TRBV20-1,.,.
CASSQLGLAITDTQYF,TGTGCCAGCAGCCAGTTGGGCTTGGCAATCACAGATACGCAGTATTTT,TRBJ2-3,TRBV7-2,.,few
CATSEAASTDTQYF,TGTGCCACCAGTGAAGCGGCTAGCACAGATACGCAGTATTTT,TRBJ2-3,TRBV24-1,.,.
CASSVQGKQFF,TGTGCCAGCAGCGTACAGGGCAAGCAGTTCTTC,TRBJ2-1,TRBV3-1,.,.
CASSRLLDEQYF,TGTGCCAGCAGCCGGTTACTAGACGAGCAGTACTTC,TRBJ2-7,TRBV14,.,few
CATRRTGSYEQYF,TGTGCCACCCGGCGGACGGGCTCCTACGAGCAGTACTTC,TRBJ2-7,TRBV28,.,.
CATLITGVGIQYF,TGTGCCACACTTATTACAGGGGTCGGCATTCAGTACTTC,TRBJ2-4,TRBV7-3,TRBD1,.
CASSESLGTTYNEQFF,TGTGCCAGCAGTGAAAGTCTGGGAACCACCTACAATGAGCAGTTCTTC,TRBJ2-1,TRBV6-1,.,.
CASSANLIANYGYTF,TGTGCCAGCAGTGCGAATTTGATCGCTAACTATGGCTACACCTTC,TRBJ1-2,TRBV25-1,.,few
CASSQDPSSGANVLTF,TGTGCCAGCAGCCAAGATCCCAGCTCTGGGGCCAACGTCCTGACTTTC,TRBJ2-6,TRBV3-1,.,few
CASSRQRNTEAFF,TGTGCCAGCAGCCGCCAGCGGAACACTGAAGCTTTCTTT,TRBJ1-1,TRBV11-1,.,.
CASTDPGGQETQYF,TGTGCCAGCACCGACCCGGGAGGGCAAGAGACCCAGTACTTC,TRBJ2-5,TRBV25-1,TRBD2,.
CSARDYTDTQYF,TGCAGTGCAAGGGACTACACAGATACGCAGTATTTT,TRBJ2-3,TRBV20-1,TRBD2,.
CASSLRPGTGDFANYGYTF,TGTGCCAGCAGTTTAAGACCCGGGACAGGGGACTTTGCTAACTATGGCTACACCTTC,TRBJ1-2,TRBV12-3/TRBV12-4,TRBD1,.
CATSDYNGLARNTGELFF,TGTGCCACCAGTGATTACAATGGACTAGCGAGGAACACCGGGGAGCTGTTTTTT,TRBJ2-2,TRBV24-1,TRBD2,.
CASSLGGDYEQYF,TGTGCCAGCAGCTTAGGTGGAGACTACGAGCAGTACTTC,TRBJ2-7,TRBV7-9,.,many
CASSSPPGVSSYNEQFF,TGCGCCAGCAGCTCCCCCCCGGGGGTTAGCTCCTACAATGAGCAGTTCTTC,TRBJ2-1,TRBV5-1,.,.
CASSSARDRDQPQHF,TGTGCCAGCAGTTCCGCCCGGGACAGGGATCAGCCCCAGCATTTT,TRBJ1-5,TRBV12-3/TRBV12-4,TRBD1,few
CASSPGQGRDEQYF,TGTGCCAGCAGCCCCGGACAGGGGAGAGACGAGCAGTACTTC,TRBJ2-7,TRBV9,TRBD1,few
CASSLQRVGETQYF,TGCGCCAGCAGCTTGCAGAGGGTAGGGGAGACCCAGTACTTC,TRBJ2-5,TRBV5-1,.,.
CASSQRMVGADTQYF,TGTGCCAGCAGCCAACGAATGGTGGGGGCAGATACGCAGTATTTT,TRBJ2-3,TRBV13,.,.
CASSGPGTRTYNEQFF,TGTGCCAGCAGCGGGCCCGGGACTAGAACCTACAATGAGCAGTTCTTC,TRBJ2-1,TRBV2,TRBD2,few
CATSDLGQSYGYTF,TGTGCCACCAGTGACCTGGGACAGAGCTATGGCTACACCTTC,TRBJ1-2,TRBV24-1,TRBD1,.
CASSAPSSGAPSYEQYF,TGTGCCAGCAGCGCGCCCTCTAGCGGGGCACCTTCCTACGAGCAGTACTTC,TRBJ2-7,TRBV5-4,TRBD2,.
CASSQTWTVREQYF,TGTGCCAGCAGTCAAACCTGGACCGTTCGCGAGCAGTACTTC,TRBJ2-7,TRBV6-5,.,.
CASSQRGQGSSYEQYF,TGTGCCAGCAGCCAACGGGGACAGGGGAGCTCCTACGAGCAGTACTTC,TRBJ2-7,TRBV3-1,TRBD1,.